This T cell receptor (beta chain) was sequenced during a study of blood T cells in healthy people across ages. Whole-study findings and limits: Percentage of naive T cells showed a strong correlation with TCR beta diversity.

Worth noting for this clonotype: What it recognizes is unknown.

V shed 6 bases, J shed 6 bases, and the junction held 7 bases outside the gene matches. Germline-derived CDR1 and CDR2 are DFQATT and SNEGSKA (reference sequence). CDR3 length: 15 amino acids. For the second PCR, which ran for 7 to 11 cycles, a sample-barcoded 5' primer and a J-beta primer mix were used. TCRdb used MiXCR to reprocess the 5' RACE reads, holding one entry per CDR3 protein. The sample has fewer than 2,000,000 distinct CDR3 sequences, about 31% seen once. V usage is TRBV20-1 and J usage is TRBJ2-1; TRBD2 matches 14 bases. The sequenced sample was blood. The TCR was taken from a woman in her 30s in good health. The CDR3 spells CSARLAGGVANEQFF. DNA for the CDR3: TGCAGTGCCAGACTAGCGGGAGGGGTTGCCAATGAGCAGTTCTTC.